These T cell receptor beta chains were read from a single sample in a study of shared clonotypes between healthy human individuals. TCRdb's copy holds only in-frame clones and misses some; the assay was immunoSEQ multiplex PCR. The repertoire consists of about 600,000 clones, with approximately 97% occurring once and the leading ten covering around 0.058%. The material sequenced was naive CD4+ T cells sorted from blood. These receptors were collected from a woman in her twenties or thirties in good health. The CDR3 runs from the conserved cysteine through the conserved F or W. The D gene is left open where the match is weak. Not every row has a clone size; where given, it reads once, few, many or a size class.

d_call	clone_size	j_call	v_call	cdr3_nt	cdr3_aa
-	once	TRBJ1-5	TRBV2	TGTGCCAGCAGTACTCCCGTTTGGGGGGTAGATAGCAATCAGCCCCAGCATTTT	CASSTPVWGVDSNQPQHF
-	once	TRBJ2-7	TRBV7-8	TGTGCCAGCAGCCTCCGAGCATATAACTACGAGCAGTACTTC	CASSLRAYNYEQYF
-	-	TRBJ2-6	TRBV28	TGTGCCAGCATGTCTCTCGGAGGGTCCTCGGGGGGGGCCAACGTCCTGACTTTC	CASMSLGGSSGGANVLTF
-	-	TRBJ2-7	TRBV11-2	TGTGCCAGCAGCTTCGCGTTCGCCACACTCTACGAGCAGTACTTC	CASSFAFATLYEQYF
-	-	TRBJ1-6	TRBV27	TGTGCCAGCAGTCCCCATTTGGGGGCGACCTATAATTCACCCCTCCACTTT	CASSPHLGATYNSPLHF
TRBD1	-	TRBJ1-2	TRBV6-1	TGTGCCAGCAGCCGACAGGGGGTCTATGGCTACACCTTC	CASSRQGVYGYTF
TRBD1	-	TRBJ2-7	TRBV28	TGTGCCAGCAGCTTGGACAGGTTTCCCTACGAGCAGTACTTC	CASSLDRFPYEQYF
-	-	TRBJ2-2	TRBV5-6	TGTGCCAGCAGCTACGAAAGGACCACCGGGGAGCTGTTTTTT	CASSYERTTGELFF
-	-	TRBJ1-1	TRBV5-1	TGCGCCAGCAGCTCCGGGGGGGACTACAGGAACACTGAAGCTTTCTTT	CASSSGGDYRNTEAFF
TRBD2	-	TRBJ2-1	TRBV5-4	TGTGCCAGCAGCTTCGGGGGGTCCTACAATGAGCAGTTCTTC	CASSFGGSYNEQFF
TRBD1	-	TRBJ2-1	TRBV27	TGTGCCAGCGCGGACAGGTTCGGGTACAATGAGCAGTTCTTC	CASADRFGYNEQFF
-	-	TRBJ2-7	TRBV6-1	TGTGCCAGCACGAGACAGAACTACGAGCAGTACTTC	CASTRQNYEQYF
-	-	TRBJ2-4	TRBV19	TGTGCCAGTAGTATAGCTTACGGGGAGAGGGCCAAAAACATTCAGTACTTC	CASSIAYGERAKNIQYF
TRBD2	once	TRBJ2-7	TRBV10-3	TGTGCCATCAGTGATCCTACTAGCGGGACGTCCTACGAGCAGTACTTC	CAISDPTSGTSYEQYF
TRBD1	-	TRBJ2-7	TRBV7-9	TGTGCCAGCAGCTTTAGGGACAGGGTAAACGAGCAGTACTTC	CASSFRDRVNEQYF
-	-	TRBJ2-7	TRBV2	TGTGCCAGCAGAGGCCCAGCAACGTCCTCCTACGAGCAGTACTTC	CASRGPATSSYEQYF
-	-	TRBJ2-7	TRBV6-6	TGTGCCAGCAGTTACCCCCACAGTTACGAGCAGTACTTC	CASSYPHSYEQYF
TRBD2	-	TRBJ2-3	TRBV7-6	TGTGCCAGCAAGAGCGGGATCCCCACAGATACGCAGTATTTT	CASKSGIPTDTQYF
-	once	TRBJ1-1	TRBV13	TGTGCCAGCAGCTCCCCCCCGTTGAACACTGAAGCTTTCTTT	CASSSPPLNTEAFF
TRBD2	-	TRBJ2-7	TRBV18	TGTGCCAGCTCACCACGAAGGTCTAGCGGGAGTGCTTACGAGCAGTACTTC	CASSPRRSSGSAYEQYF
-	few	TRBJ1-5	TRBV4-2	TGTGCCAGCAGCCAAGGAATCCAGCCCCAGCATTTT	CASSQGIQPQHF
TRBD2	-	TRBJ2-7	TRBV14	TGTGCCAGCAGCCAAGTTGGAAGCGGGAAGAGCTCCTACGAGCAGTACTTC	CASSQVGSGKSSYEQYF